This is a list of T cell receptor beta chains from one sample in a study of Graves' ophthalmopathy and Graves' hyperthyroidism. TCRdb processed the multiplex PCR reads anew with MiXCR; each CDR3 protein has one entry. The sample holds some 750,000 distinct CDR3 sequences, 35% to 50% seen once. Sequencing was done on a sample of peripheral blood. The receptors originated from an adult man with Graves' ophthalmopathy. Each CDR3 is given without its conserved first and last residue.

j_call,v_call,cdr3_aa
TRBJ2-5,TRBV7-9,ASSHRRDRGKETQY
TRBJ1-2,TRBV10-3,ASSRDRVRGYT
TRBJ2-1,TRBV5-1,ASSSGLADYNEQF
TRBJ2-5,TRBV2,ASKWGTRETQY
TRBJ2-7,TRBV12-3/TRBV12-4,ASNQDRALEQY
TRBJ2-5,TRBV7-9,ASKTGGGETQY
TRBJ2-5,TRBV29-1,SVVPLIASGQETQY
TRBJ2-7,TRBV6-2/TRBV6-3,ASRPPGTYEQY
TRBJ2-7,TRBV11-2,ASSPIVWEHEQY
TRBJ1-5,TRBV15,ATSRVAGGVGH